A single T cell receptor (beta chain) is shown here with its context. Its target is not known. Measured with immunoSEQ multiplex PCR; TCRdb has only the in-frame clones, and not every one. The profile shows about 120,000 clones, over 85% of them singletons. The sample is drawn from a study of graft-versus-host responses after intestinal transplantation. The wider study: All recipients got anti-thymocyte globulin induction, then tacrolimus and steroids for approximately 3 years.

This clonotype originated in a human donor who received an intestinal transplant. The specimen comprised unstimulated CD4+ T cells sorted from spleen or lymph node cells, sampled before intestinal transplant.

CDR3 DNA sequence: TGCAGCGTTGAAACGCGGGGGGGGAGGACAGATACGCAGTATTTT. Translation gives CSVETRGGRTDTQYF. The chain employs TRBV29-1 and TRBJ2-3; 9 bases align to TRBD2. V shed 2 bases and J 3 bases; nucleotides not matched to a gene: 6. The CDR3 spans 15 residues. Germline CDR1 is SQVTM and CDR2 is ANQGSEA.